Below are 21 T cell receptor beta chains sequenced from a single sample in a study of Ad26.COV2.S vaccination and SARS-CoV-2 variants (dated by TCRdb to the early 2020s). Interpreted using the paper, the treatment or condition label stands for: some 20 received Ad26.COV2.S at low or high dose, single or two shots; about 5 received placebo; per-sample allocation not given. For vaccine and placebo recipients, the sequenced repertoires came from samples collected on day 63 after the first injection. The library was made by the immunoSEQ multiplex PCR assay. TCRdb provides this immuneACCESS table in a form limited to in-frame rearrangements. Some clones are lacking; in checked studies, under half of them reflect an unresolved V gene, and why the rest are absent is not known. A total of around 400,000 clones appear in this sample, approximately 92% of them only once. 12% of the sample is in the top ten clones.

Sequences were derived from peripheral blood, sampled in a trial of Ad26.COV2.S vaccine versus placebo. All receptors derive from a person aged 18-65 years who received the Ad26.COV2.S COVID-19 vaccine or a placebo.

J is TRBJ1-5 and V is TRBV6-1, with TRBD1 as a possible D gene (5 bases). The V end lost 2 bases, the J end lost 2 bases, and 13 bases lay between the germline ends. This CDR3 comprises 16 residues. Germline V gene lookup returns CDR1 MNHNS and CDR2 SASEGT. The DNA for the CDR3 is TGTGCCAGCAGTGAATATGGGCAGGGAGGCAATCAGCCCCAGCATTTT. Encoded protein: CASSEYGQGGNQPQHF.

The V call is TRBV18, the J call TRBJ2-2; 10 positions agree with TRBD2. Per germline, CDR1 KGHSH and CDR2 LQKENI. This CDR3 has 16 residues. V lost 1 base to trimming and J lost 6 bases; unmatched junction nucleotides: 5. This CDR3 reads CASSPLEAGGAGELFF. The DNA of the CDR3 is TGTGCCAGCTCACCACTTGAAGCGGGAGGGGCCGGGGAGCTGTTTTTT. Supplemented by reference TRBV18 and TRBJ2-2, the full variable domain reads NAGVMQNPRHLVRRRGQEARLRCSPMKGHSHVYWYRQLPEEGLKFMVYLQKENIIDESGMPKERFSAEFPKEGPSILRIQQVVRGDSAAYFCASSPLEAGGAGELFFGEGSRLTVL.

This sequence joins TRBV5-4 and TRBJ2-1; D gene unclear. Trimming took 1 base from V and 8 from J, leaving 7 bases between them. Germline V gives CDR1 SGHNT, CDR2 YYREEE (reference sequence). The length of the CDR3 is 12 residues. The CDR3 region is CASSLYADEQFF. CDR3 DNA sequence: TGTGCCAGCAGCTTGTATGCGGATGAGCAGTTCTTC.

The rearrangement uses TRBV7-9 and TRBJ2-5; 10 bases map to TRBD2. Germline lookup yields CDR1 SEHNR and CDR2 FQNEAQ (reference sequence). There are 17 residues in the CDR3. With V trimmed by 0 bases and J by 4 bases, 8 bases remained unmatched. CDR3 sequence: CASSLAGLAGVGETQYF. CDR3 bases: TGTGCCAGCAGCTTAGCGGGGCTAGCGGGAGTAGGAGAGACCCAGTACTTC.

V gene TRBV27 combines with J gene TRBJ2-1; D not certain. The V and J ends lost 7 bases and 1 base respectively, with 11 bases between them. The germline V gene has CDR1 MNHEY and CDR2 SMNVEV (reference sequence). CDR3 length: 14 amino acids. The CDR3 DNA reads TGTGCCAGCATGCCAGCATATTCCTACAATGAGCAGTTCTTC. Protein product: CASMPAYSYNEQFF.

This chain joins TRBV19 and TRBJ1-5; a weak D match, TRBD1 (6 bases). Between the trimmed V and J ends, which lost 0 bases and 5 bases, there was a span of 17 bases. The germline CDR1 and CDR2 sequences are LNHDA and SQIVND (reference sequence). The CDR3 extends over 17 amino acids. CDR3 residues: CASSIDIRQGYDQPQHF. CDR3 in DNA: TGTGCCAGTAGTATAGATATTCGGCAGGGGTACGATCAGCCCCAGCATTTT.

The table lists this clone with a count of one. The rearrangement links TRBV30 to TRBJ1-2, with D unresolved. The germline V and J ends were trimmed by 8 bases and 4 bases, with 20 bases remaining between them. Germline CDR1 GTSNPN, CDR2 SVGIG (reference sequence). The CDR3 is made up of 14 amino acids. The CDR3 nucleotides are TGTGCCCGGGTGTGGCCGGGCTCGGCCTATGGCTACACCTTC. Translated: CARVWPGSAYGYTF.

The gene calls are TRBV27 and TRBJ2-1; 7 bases align to TRBD2. The CDR3 is made up of 16 amino acids. CDR1 is MNHEY and CDR2 is SMNVEV in the germline V gene (reference sequence). V lost 5 bases and J lost 7; bases outside the gene matches: 14. This CDR3 is CASSPLTSRLENEQFF. CDR3 in DNA: TGTGCCAGCAGTCCCCTGACTAGCCGACTTGAGAATGAGCAGTTCTTC.

The V call is TRBV19, the J call TRBJ2-1; 13 bases map to TRBD2. V dropped 5 bases and J dropped 5; count of bases not matched to a gene: 9. Germline V gives CDR1 LNHDA, CDR2 SQIVND (reference sequence). This CDR3 is built from 17 residues. The CDR3, as DNA: TGTGCCAGTAGTGCCCACCGGACTAGCGGGAGCGACAATGAGCAGTTCTTC. This codes for CASSAHRTSGSDNEQFF.

The rearrangement uses TRBV9 and TRBJ2-1, with D perhaps given as TRBD1 or TRBD2 (6 bases each). Trimming left V 2 bases short and J 12 bases short, with 27 bases between. CDR3 length: 17 amino acids. In germline, CDR1 is SGDLS, CDR2 YYNGEE. The CDR3 sequence is CASSVDQGQALRRGQFF. In DNA form, the CDR3 reads TGTGCCAGCAGCGTCGACCAGGGACAAGCCTTAAGGAGGGGGCAGTTCTTC.

The V call is TRBV10-1, the J call TRBJ2-1; the D is unclear. V lost 0 bases and J 10 bases, leaving 13 bases between the germline ends. This CDR3 has 14 amino acids. The germline V gene has CDR1 WNHNN and CDR2 SYGVQD (reference sequence). CDR3 protein: CASSESQTSLEQFF. In DNA form, the CDR3 reads TGCGCCAGCAGTGAGTCCCAAACCTCCTTAGAGCAGTTCTTC.

This clone was observed once. The CDR3 nucleotides read TGCGCCAGCAGTCGGGGTTGGGGCAGGGACTCCTACGAGCAGTACTTC. Its protein product is CASSRGWGRDSYEQYF. The chain has TRBV23-1 and TRBJ2-7; D possibly corresponds to TRBD1 (5 bases). TRBV23-1 is reported as an ORF; its role is uncertain. There are 16 residues in the CDR3. Trimming cost V 4 bases and J 0 bases, with 16 bases left between them.

This chain uses TRBV5-5 with TRBJ1-5; D is unclear. The CDR3 spans 17 residues. Germline assignment: CDR1 SGHKS and CDR2 YYEKEE (reference sequence). Trimming took 0 bases from V and 0 from J, leaving 13 bases between them. CDR3 DNA: TGTGCCAGCAGCTTGGATCCCGGCGGGTATAGCAATCAGCCCCAGCATTTT. The encoded protein is CASSLDPGGYSNQPQHF.

The chain uses TRBV11-2 and TRBJ2-1; 7 nucleotides line up with TRBD2. V shed 5 bases, J shed 7 bases, and the junction held 8 bases outside the gene matches. Germline loops: CDR1 SGHAT, CDR2 FQNNGV. The CDR3 runs to 14 residues. The chain's CDR3 is CASSPNYSGNEQFF. The CDR3 DNA reads TGTGCCAGCAGCCCGAACTATAGCGGGAATGAGCAGTTCTTC.

CDR3 DNA sequence: TGCGCCAGCAGCCTCGGGACAGGGAGCGGCGGGGAGCTGTTTTTT. Translating it yields CASSLGTGSGGELFF. The rearrangement uses TRBV4-3 and TRBJ2-2; the match to TRBD1 covers 9 bases. Germline lookup yields CDR1 LGHNA and CDR2 YSLEER. The trim removed 4 bases at V and 7 bases at J, leaving 7 bases unmatched. The CDR3 spans 15 residues.

V and J are TRBV4-1 and TRBJ2-1; 7 bases are shared with TRBD2. Germline-derived CDR1 and CDR2 are MGHRA and YSYEKL. CDR3 length equals 15 residues. With 1 base clipped from V and 10 bases from J, the junction kept 10 bases outside the gene matches. The CDR3 sequence: CASSQVAGEGREQFF. The CDR3, as DNA: TGCGCCAGCAGCCAAGTTGCGGGAGAAGGGAGAGAGCAGTTCTTC.

The chain joins TRBV18 to TRBJ2-5; a weak D match, TRBD2 (5 bases). Trimming stripped 6 bases from V and 2 bases from J, with 16 bases between. This CDR3 has 15 amino acids. Germline V lookup: CDR1 KGHSH, CDR2 LQKENI. The DNA of the CDR3 is TGTGCCAGCTCCCTCGTCGCAGCGGAACAAGAGACCCAGTACTTC. Its protein product is CASSLVAAEQETQYF.

The chain uses TRBV14 and TRBJ2-5; TRBD2 matches at 8 bases. The germline V gene encodes CDR1 SGHDN and CDR2 FVKESK. The CDR3 consists of 16 residues. V was clipped by 0 bases and J by 0 bases; unmatched bases: 3. As DNA, the CDR3 is TGTGCCAGCAGCCAAGATATAGCGGGATACCAAGAGACCCAGTACTTC. Its translation is CASSQDIAGYQETQYF.

DNA of the CDR3: TGTGCCAGCAGTTACTCGATTGTAAGTGACACTGAAGCTTTCTTT. Encoded protein: CASSYSIVSDTEAFF. V usage is TRBV6-5 and J usage is TRBJ1-1; D not resolved. V lost 0 bases to trimming and J lost 3 bases, with 11 bases between them. This CDR3 is built from 15 residues. The germline V gene has CDR1 MNHEY and CDR2 SVGAGI.

V and J are TRBV19 and TRBJ1-1, with a possible D match to TRBD1 (6 bases). Germline loops: CDR1 LNHDA, CDR2 SQIVND (reference sequence). With 9 bases removed from V and 0 bases from J, the gap between germline ends came to 11 bases. CDR3 size: 13 residues. CDR3 sequence (DNA): TGTGCCAGCAACGACAGGATGAACACTGAAGCTTTCTTT. As protein: CASNDRMNTEAFF.

The CDR3 DNA reads as TGTGCCAGCAGCGACAATGTACGGACAGGAGTGAACACTGAAGCTTTCTTT. This translates into CASSDNVRTGVNTEAFF. The chain links TRBV9 to TRBJ1-1; 7 positions agree with TRBD1. J was trimmed by 0 bases and V by 3 bases; bases with no gene match: 11. CDR3 length: 17 amino acids. The germline gives CDR1 SGDLS, CDR2 YYNGEE.